These 20 T cell receptor beta chains were all obtained from the same sample, sequenced in a study of early T cells in non-severe SARS-CoV-2 infection. In TCRdb, the 5' RACE reads were re-called with MiXCR into one record per CDR3 protein. The sample lists more than 65,000 distinct CDR3 sequences, roughly an eighth seen once, with roughly 1.3% in the top ten. Sequencing input: whole blood. Receptors originate from an adult who was a healthcare worker with PCR-confirmed SARS-CoV-2 infection or an uninfected control (not recorded which).

This clonotype was counted at least ten times. This chain connects TRBV24-1 to TRBJ2-5; no clear D. V was trimmed by 4 bases and J by 4 bases, leaving 21 bases between them. The CDR3 is made up of 17 amino acids. CDR1 and CDR2 (germline): KGHDR, SFDVKD. The chain's CDR3 is CATSESSGGYSRETQYF. In DNA, the CDR3 is TGTGCCACCAGTGAGTCATCGGGTGGGTACTCGCGAGAGACCCAGTACTTC.

This clonotype occurred many times. The chain employs TRBV7-2 and TRBJ2-3; 10 nucleotides align to TRBD2. J gave up 1 base and V 5 bases, and 6 bases lay outside the gene matches. CDR1 is SGHTA, CDR2 FQGNSA, per germline. CDR3 length equals 16 residues. In nucleotides, the CDR3 is TGTGCCAGCAGCCAAAGCGGGGGGGAACGCACAGATACGCAGTATTTT. This sequence encodes CASSQSGGERTDTQYF.

This clonotype came up many times. A junction boundary mismatches the germline segment, possibly from a read error. This chain uses TRBV30 with TRBJ2-6, with D perhaps TRBD2 (6 bases). The CDR3 totals 15 residues. Germline V gene lookup returns CDR1 GTSNPN and CDR2 SVGIG (reference sequence). The CDR3 DNA is TGTGCCTGGAGCGGCGGGATCTCTGGGGCCAACGTCCTGATTTTC. Translating it yields CAWSGGISGANVLIF.

Many counts were recorded for this clonotype. The chain joins TRBV12-3 or TRBV12-4 to TRBJ1-1; D possibly corresponds to TRBD1 (5 bases). Trimming took off 4 bases at V and 1 base at J, with 19 bases between the two ends. The CDR3 has 17 residues. The CDR3 protein is CASSSSGTLIRNTEAFF. Here the CDR3 DNA reads TGTGCCAGCAGTTCGTCCGGGACGTTGATAAGGAACACTGAAGCTTTCTTT.

V usage is TRBV29-1 and J usage is TRBJ2-1, with a tentative D call TRBD2 (7 bases). The CDR3 has 14 amino acids. Trimming shortened V by 7 bases and J by 0 bases, and 13 bases separated the two germline ends. Germline CDR1 and CDR2: SQVTM and ANQGSEA. Written as DNA, the CDR3 is TGCAGCGCCAAAGGGGGGGCCTCCTACAATGAGCAGTTCTTC. It codes for CSAKGGASYNEQFF.

This clonotype appeared many times. The V call is TRBV19, the J call TRBJ2-1, with 13 bases fitting TRBD2. Per germline, CDR1 LNHDA and CDR2 SQIVND (reference sequence). The junction had 9 bases not matched to a gene; V was cut back by 6 bases and J by 10 bases. The length of the CDR3 is 15 residues. The CDR3 reads CASSRLAGGVGEQFF. CDR3 coding DNA: TGTGCCAGTAGCCGACTAGCGGGAGGCGTGGGGGAGCAGTTCTTC. Together with reference TRBV19 and TRBJ2-1, the CDR3 gives the full variable domain: DGGITQSPKYLFRKEGQNVTLSCEQNLNHDAMYWYRQDPGQGLRLIYYSQIVNDFQKGDIAEGYSVSREKKESFPLTVTSAQKNPTAFYLCASSRLAGGVGEQFFGPGTRLTVL.

This clonotype was recorded many times. V and J are TRBV6-2 or TRBV6-3 and TRBJ2-7, with D possibly matching TRBD2 (5 bases). The CDR3 has 11 residues. Germline V gene lookup returns CDR1 MNHEY and CDR2 SVGEGT. V lost 5 bases and J 6 bases, leaving 8 bases between the germline ends. Here the CDR3 DNA reads TGTGCCAGCAGTGCGGCGGGCGAGCAGTACTTC. This encodes CASSAAGEQYF.

This clonotype was seen at least ten times. The genes are TRBV11-2 and TRBJ1-3; no reliable D call. Germline CDR1 reads SGHAT; CDR2 reads FQNNGV. V was trimmed by 2 bases and J by 6 bases, leaving 11 bases between them. The CDR3 sequence is 14 residues long. The CDR3 sequence: CASSLLYEENTIYF. CDR3 nucleotide sequence: TGTGCCAGCAGCTTATTGTATGAGGAAAACACCATATATTTT.

This clonotype was detected ten times or more. The rearrangement joins TRBV6-4 to TRBJ2-4, with 11 bases identical to TRBD2. The CDR3 covers 18 residues. Germline CDR1 is MRHNA and CDR2 is SNTAGT. V lost 4 bases, J lost 4 bases, and 12 bases stayed unmatched. The CDR3 bases are TGTGCCAGCAGTGTCGGACTAGCGGGTTCAGGGGTGAAAAACATTCAGTACTTC. It is translated as CASSVGLAGSGVKNIQYF.

This clonotype was counted at least ten times. The V gene is TRBV27, the J gene TRBJ2-1; TRBD2 agrees at 14 bases. This CDR3 has 16 residues. After removal of 5 bases from V and 7 bases from J, the junction contained 7 bases not matched to a gene. Germline CDR1 MNHEY, CDR2 SMNVEV (reference sequence). CDR3 sequence (DNA): TGTGCCAGCAGTCCGTATGGGACTAGCGGGGGTAATGAGCAGTTCTTC. Protein product: CASSPYGTSGGNEQFF.

This clonotype was counted many times. The J gene is TRBJ2-1, the V gene TRBV28; D is uncertain. There are 12 residues in the CDR3. The germline V gene encodes CDR1 MDHEN and CDR2 SYDVKM. Trimming removed 6 bases at V and 7 bases at J, with 10 bases between. CDR3 sequence: CASRSAMNEQFF. Written as DNA, the CDR3 is TGTGCCAGCAGATCCGCAATGAATGAGCAGTTCTTC.

This clonotype was counted ten times or more. The V gene is TRBV6-1, the J gene TRBJ2-1; 9 bases agree with TRBD1. This CDR3 is built from 15 residues. The germline CDR1 and CDR2 sequences are MNHNS and SASEGT. With V trimmed by 6 bases and J by 9 bases, 12 bases remained unmatched. The CDR3 protein is CASRKRTGASGEQFF. The CDR3 bases are TGTGCCAGCAGAAAGAGGACAGGGGCTAGCGGTGAGCAGTTCTTC.

This clonotype has more than one count but fewer than ten. The chain recombines TRBV9 with TRBJ2-7; 10 positions agree with TRBD1. Germline V gene sequence: CDR1 SGDLS, CDR2 YYNGEE. The CDR3 loop spans 14 amino acids. Trimming took 3 bases from V and 6 from J; bases not matched to a gene: 6. The CDR3 region has the DNA TGTGCCAGCAGCGACCGGGACAGGGGCTCCGAGCAGTACTTC. Protein product: CASSDRDRGSEQYF.

The rearrangement joins TRBV9 to TRBJ1-2; TRBD1 agrees at 10 bases. Germline trimming cut 3 bases from V and 0 bases from J; bases unmatched to any gene: 2. This CDR3 comprises 15 residues. Germline CDR1 is SGDLS and CDR2 is YYNGEE. CDR3 bases: TGTGCCAGCAGCGCCGGACAGGGGGCTAACTATGGCTACACCTTC. Translating gives CASSAGQGANYGYTF. The full variable domain, with the rest looked up from reference TRBV9 and TRBJ1-2, is DSGVTQTPKHLITATGQRVTLRCSPRSGDLSVYWYQQSLDQGLQFLIQYYNGEERAKGNILERFSAQQFPDLHSELNLSSLELGDSALYFCASSAGQGANYGYTFGSGTRLTVV.

This clonotype was observed many times. The V call is TRBV3-1, the J call TRBJ2-1, with D tentatively TRBD1 (6 bases). Between the trimmed V and J ends, which lost 0 bases and 3 bases, there was a span of 12 bases. The CDR3 has 16 residues. Germline V CDR1 and CDR2: LGHDT, YNNKEL (reference sequence). Here the CDR3 DNA reads TGTGCCAGCAGCCAAGAGAGGGGGTCTTACTACAATGAGCAGTTCTTC. It translates to CASSQERGSYYNEQFF.

The chain has TRBV27 and TRBJ1-2; a possible D gene is TRBD1 (6 bases). The germline V gene has CDR1 MNHEY and CDR2 SMNVEV (reference sequence). V was shortened by 3 bases and J by 6 bases, with 14 bases between the two germline ends. CDR3 length equals 14 residues. CDR3 sequence (DNA): TGTGCCAGCAGTTTTCGGGCAACAGGGAATGGCTACACCTTC. This gives the protein CASSFRATGNGYTF.

V gene TRBV28 combines with J gene TRBJ2-2; D may be TRBD2 (6 bases). The CDR3 length is 15 residues. The germline V and J ends were trimmed by 5 bases and 0 bases, with 10 bases remaining between them. The germline gives CDR1 MDHEN, CDR2 SYDVKM. The CDR3 coding sequence is TGTGCCAGCAGTGGGGACTCCCCGAACACCGGGGAGCTGTTTTTT. Residues: CASSGDSPNTGELFF. Variable domain in full (rest from reference TRBV28 and TRBJ2-2): DVKVTQSSRYLVKRTGEKVFLECVQDMDHENMFWYRQDPGLGLRLIYFSYDVKMKEKGDIPEGYSVSREKKERFSLILESASTNQTSMYLCASSGDSPNTGELFFGEGSRLTVL.

This clonotype was seen repeatedly, ten times or more. This chain uses TRBV11-2 with TRBJ1-4; no reliable D call. The CDR3 is 14 residues long. Germline CDR1 reads SGHAT; CDR2 reads FQNNGV. V lost 0 bases, J lost 7 bases, and 9 bases lay in between. CDR3 sequence (DNA): TGTGCCAGCAGCTTAGAGGGGTACACTGAAAAACTGTTTTTT. Protein product: CASSLEGYTEKLFF.

This clonotype was observed a single time. The chain couples TRBV7-2 to TRBJ2-5; unclear D gene. Germline V gene sequence: CDR1 SGHTA, CDR2 FQGNSA. The CDR3 is 13 residues long. V lost 5 bases and J lost 5, with 12 bases in between. CDR3 in DNA: TGTGCCAGCAGCGATCTTACGAGGGAGACCCAGTACTTC. Its protein product is CASSDLTRETQYF.

This clonotype has at least ten counts. The chain joins TRBV7-9 to TRBJ2-1, with 7 bases matching TRBD2. The CDR3 runs 15 residues. J was trimmed by 7 bases and V by 5 bases; bases with no gene match: 11. Germline lookup yields CDR1 SEHNR and CDR2 FQNEAQ (reference sequence). CDR3 in amino acids: CASSPSGGSSNEQFF. In nucleotides, the CDR3 is TGTGCCAGCAGCCCCAGTGGCGGGAGTTCGAATGAGCAGTTCTTC.